This TCR beta chain was sequenced during a study of T cell responses to AZD1222 COVID-19 vaccine. Study results and caveats: Unmutated regions of variants are reportedly targeted by nearly half of spike-specific TCRs. At baseline, seropositivity was found in only 5 to 7 AZD1222 recipients.

Sequencing used immunoSEQ multiplex PCR; TCRdb keeps in-frame clones, though not all of them. The top ten hold 3.5% to 4.5% of the sample, which has about 110,000 clones, approximately 90% seen once. V dropped 6 bases and J dropped 4 bases, with 15 bases sitting between them. Germline CDR1 reads ENHRY; CDR2 reads SYGVKD. This CDR3 region has 14 residues. On this clone: What it binds is not known.

The receptor was derived from an adult in good health. This material consisted of peripheral blood, taken on day 0 of AZD1222 vaccination. V and J are TRBV10-3 and TRBJ2-5, with a possible D match to TRBD1 (6 bases). This CDR3 is CAIREQGARETQYF. CDR3 coding DNA: TGTGCCATCAGAGAACAGGGAGCGCGAGAGACCCAGTACTTC.